The clone carrying this TCR beta chain was observed a few times. The data originate from a study of T cells in tuberculosis. Libraries were prepared by immunoSEQ multiplex PCR; TCRdb keeps only in-frame clonotypes and omits some of them. This repertoire shows around 25,000 clones, just over 90% found once; its top ten account for about a sixth. Germline assignment: CDR1 LNHDA and CDR2 SQIVND (reference sequence). The V end lost 2 bases, the J end lost 0 bases, and 19 bases lay between the germline ends. This CDR3 is 18 amino acids long. Material: PBMCs. The clonotype originates from a donor aged 10-29 years with latent tuberculosis or without tuberculosis infection. Some clones in this sample may be carry-over from other donors' samples. The rearrangement uses TRBV19 and TRBJ1-2; D is possibly TRBD1 (5 bases). The CDR3 sequence is CASSIRPLTEDANYGYTF. The CDR3 DNA sequence: TGTGCCAGTAGTATACGTCCCTTGACAGAAGATGCTAACTATGGCTACACCTTC.